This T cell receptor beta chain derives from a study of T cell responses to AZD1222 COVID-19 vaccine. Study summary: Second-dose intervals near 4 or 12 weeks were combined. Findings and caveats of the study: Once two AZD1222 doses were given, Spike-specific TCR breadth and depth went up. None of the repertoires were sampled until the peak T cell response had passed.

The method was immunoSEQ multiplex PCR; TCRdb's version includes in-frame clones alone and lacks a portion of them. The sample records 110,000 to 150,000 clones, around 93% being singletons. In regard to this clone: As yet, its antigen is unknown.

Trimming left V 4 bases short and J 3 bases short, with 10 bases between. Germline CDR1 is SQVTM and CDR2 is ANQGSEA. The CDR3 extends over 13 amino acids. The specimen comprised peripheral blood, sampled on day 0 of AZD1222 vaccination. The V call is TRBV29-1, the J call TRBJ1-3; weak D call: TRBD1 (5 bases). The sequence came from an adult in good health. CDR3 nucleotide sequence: TGCAGCGTTGTCGGGGGAGTTGGAAACACCATATATTTT. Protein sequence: CSVVGGVGNTIYF.